The present T cell receptor beta chain was sequenced within a study of blood T cell repertoires in COVID-19. Study-wide context: Sites in the United States, Italy and Spain provided acute and convalescent COVID-19 samples. PBMCs, B-cell-depleted T cells, or T cells provided the cDNA or gDNA that made up the material.

As processed by the authors: Reference gene primer amplification gave nucleated cell count estimates. Clones were sequenced by immunoSEQ multiplex PCR, and TCRdb holds only the in-frame ones, with some missing. D and trimming were read from the DNA, whereas the V and J calls and clone size are those reported in that table. Here the sample spans fewer than 400,000 clones, around 83% being singletons. This clone showed up just once. CDR1 is MNHEY and CDR2 is SVGEGT in the germline V gene. V was clipped by 2 bases and J by 8 bases; unmatched bases: 14. CDR3 length: 17 residues. This receptor was obtained from a man aged 30 to 39 with active or convalescent COVID-19. This sequence joins TRBV6-2 or TRBV6-3 and TRBJ2-1; 8 bases are shared with TRBD2. Sample: peripheral blood. CDR3 DNA sequence: TGTGCCAGCAGTTACCCCCTACTAGCGGAGAGTAGGGATGAGCAGTTCTTC. The encoded protein is CASSYPLLAESRDEQFF.